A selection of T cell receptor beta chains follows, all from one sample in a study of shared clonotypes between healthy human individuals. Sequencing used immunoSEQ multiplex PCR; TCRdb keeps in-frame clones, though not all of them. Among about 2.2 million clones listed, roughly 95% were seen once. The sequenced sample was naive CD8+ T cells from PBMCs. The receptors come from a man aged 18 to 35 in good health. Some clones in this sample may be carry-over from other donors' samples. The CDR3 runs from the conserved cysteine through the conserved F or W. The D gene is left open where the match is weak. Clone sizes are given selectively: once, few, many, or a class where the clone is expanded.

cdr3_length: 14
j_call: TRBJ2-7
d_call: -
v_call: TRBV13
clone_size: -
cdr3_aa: CASSPGAASYEQYF
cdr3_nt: TGTGCCAGCAGCCCGGGCGCGGCCTCCTACGAGCAGTACTTC

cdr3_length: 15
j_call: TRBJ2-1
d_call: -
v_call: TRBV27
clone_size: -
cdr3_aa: CASSLVGTSYNEQFF
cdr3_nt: TGTGCCAGCAGTTTGGTCGGGACCTCCTACAATGAGCAGTTCTTC

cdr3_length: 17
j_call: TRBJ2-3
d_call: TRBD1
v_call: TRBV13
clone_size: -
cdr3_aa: CASSLDRSRGQFDTQYF
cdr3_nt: TGTGCCAGCAGCTTAGATCGGTCCAGGGGGCAATTTGATACGCAGTATTTT

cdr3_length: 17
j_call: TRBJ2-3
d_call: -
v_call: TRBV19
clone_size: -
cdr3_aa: CASSIDLLGRFGDTQYF
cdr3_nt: TGTGCCAGTAGTATAGATCTACTAGGAAGGTTTGGAGATACGCAGTATTTT

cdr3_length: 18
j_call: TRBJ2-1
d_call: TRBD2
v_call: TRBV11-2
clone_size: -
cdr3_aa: CASSSRLLASGRLDEQFF
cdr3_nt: TGTGCCAGCAGCTCCCGACTGTTAGCTAGCGGGAGGCTCGATGAGCAGTTCTTC

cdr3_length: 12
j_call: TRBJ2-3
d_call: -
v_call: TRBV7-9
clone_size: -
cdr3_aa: CASEEHPDTQYF
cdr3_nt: TGTGCCAGCGAGGAGCACCCAGATACGCAGTATTTT

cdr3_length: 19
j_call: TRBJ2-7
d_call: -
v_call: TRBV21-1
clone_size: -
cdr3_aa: CASSAACGESGSPAYEQYF
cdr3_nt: TGTGCCAGCAGCGCCGCCTGCGGGGAAAGCGGGAGTCCGGCCTACGAGCAGTACTTC

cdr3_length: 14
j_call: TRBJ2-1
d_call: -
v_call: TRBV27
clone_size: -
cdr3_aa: CASSFGTYYNEQFF
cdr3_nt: TGTGCCAGCAGTTTTGGGACTTATTACAATGAGCAGTTCTTC

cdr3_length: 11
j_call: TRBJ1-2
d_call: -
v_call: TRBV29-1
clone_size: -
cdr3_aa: CSVVLGYGYTF
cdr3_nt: TGCAGCGTTGTTTTGGGCTATGGCTACACCTTC

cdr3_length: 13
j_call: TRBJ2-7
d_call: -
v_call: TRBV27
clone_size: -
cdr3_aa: CASSFSGAYEQYF
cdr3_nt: TGTGCCAGCAGTTTCTCGGGAGCGTACGAGCAGTACTTC

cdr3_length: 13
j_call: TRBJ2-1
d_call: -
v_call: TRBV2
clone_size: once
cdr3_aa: CASKSSSYNEQFF
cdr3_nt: TGTGCCAGCAAGTCAAGCTCCTACAATGAGCAGTTCTTC

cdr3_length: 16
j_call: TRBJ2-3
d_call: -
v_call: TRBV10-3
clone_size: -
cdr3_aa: CAISESTGVGVDTQYF
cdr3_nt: TGTGCCATCAGTGAGTCTACCGGGGTAGGAGTAGATACGCAGTATTTT

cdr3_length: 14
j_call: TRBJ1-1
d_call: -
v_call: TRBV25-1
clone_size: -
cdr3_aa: CASSKFREDTEAFF
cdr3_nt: TGTGCCAGCAGTAAGTTTAGGGAAGACACTGAAGCTTTCTTT

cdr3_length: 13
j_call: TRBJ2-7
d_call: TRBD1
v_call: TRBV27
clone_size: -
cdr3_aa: CASSPGQGAEQYF
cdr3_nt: TGTGCCAGCAGCCCGGGACAGGGGGCCGAGCAGTACTTC

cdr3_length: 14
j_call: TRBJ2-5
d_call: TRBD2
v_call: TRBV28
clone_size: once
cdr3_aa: CASSFRGRGETQYF
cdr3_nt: TGTGCCAGCAGTTTTCGCGGGAGGGGAGAGACCCAGTACTTC

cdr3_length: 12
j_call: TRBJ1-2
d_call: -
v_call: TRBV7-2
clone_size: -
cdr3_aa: CASSLTVVGYTF
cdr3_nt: TGTGCCAGCAGCCTGACGGTGGTGGGCTACACCTTC

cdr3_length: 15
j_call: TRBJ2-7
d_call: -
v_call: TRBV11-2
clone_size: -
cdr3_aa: CASSLAPQFLYEQYF
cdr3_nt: TGTGCCAGCAGCTTAGCCCCTCAATTTCTATACGAGCAGTACTTC

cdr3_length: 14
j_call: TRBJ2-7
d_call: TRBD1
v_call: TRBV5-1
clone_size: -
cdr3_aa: CASSELGGGYEQYF
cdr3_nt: TGCGCCAGCAGCGAATTAGGGGGCGGGTACGAGCAGTACTTC

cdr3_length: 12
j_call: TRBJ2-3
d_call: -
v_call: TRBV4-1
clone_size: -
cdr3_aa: CASSQVLNTQYF
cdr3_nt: TGCGCCAGCAGCCAAGTGCTAAATACGCAGTATTTT

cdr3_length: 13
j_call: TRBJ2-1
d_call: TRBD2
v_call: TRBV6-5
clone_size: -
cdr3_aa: CASREGGYNEQFF
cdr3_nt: TGTGCCAGCCGGGAGGGAGGGTACAATGAGCAGTTCTTC

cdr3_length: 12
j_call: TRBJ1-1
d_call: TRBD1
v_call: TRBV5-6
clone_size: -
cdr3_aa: CASSPGQAEAFF
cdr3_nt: TGTGCCAGCAGCCCGGGACAGGCCGAAGCTTTCTTT

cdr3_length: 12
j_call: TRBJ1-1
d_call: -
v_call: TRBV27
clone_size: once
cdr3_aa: CASISGHHEAFF
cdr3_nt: TGTGCCAGCATTAGTGGCCACCACGAAGCTTTCTTT